One and the same sample provided the 27 T cell receptor beta chains below, sequenced in a study of blood T cell repertoires in COVID-19. Clones were read by immunoSEQ multiplex PCR, and TCRdb kept only the in-frame ones, dropping some. The profile shows about 100,000 clones, around 83% of them singletons. The sequenced sample consisted of peripheral blood. Source of these receptors: a woman aged 70 to 79 with acute or convalescent COVID-19.

This rearrangement joins TRBV28 to TRBJ1-5; maybe TRBD1 (6 bases). The CDR3 runs 15 residues. Germline CDR1 MDHEN, CDR2 SYDVKM. The ends were cut back, 6 bases at V and 6 bases at J, with 18 bases in the middle. The CDR3 DNA reads as TGTGCCAGCAGCCGTAGGGGGTTGTCTCGTCAGCCCCAGCATTTT. Its translation: CASSRRGLSRQPQHF.

V and J are TRBV2 and TRBJ1-2; D gene uncertain. CDR3 length: 14 residues. Trimming shortened V by 3 bases and J by 0 bases, and 8 bases separated the two germline ends. Germline-derived CDR1 and CDR2 are SNHLY and FYNNEI. CDR3 loop: CASSEEMTNYGYTF. CDR3 nucleotide sequence: TGTGCCAGCAGTGAGGAGATGACTAACTATGGCTACACCTTC. The full variable domain, with the rest looked up from reference TRBV2 and TRBJ1-2, is EPEVTQTPSHQVTQMGQEVILRCVPISNHLYFYWYRQILGQKVEFLVSFYNNEISEKSEIFDDQFSVERPDGSNFTLKIRSTKLEDSAMYFCASSEEMTNYGYTFGSGTRLTVV.

This clone was detected only a few times. J is TRBJ1-2 and V is TRBV18; D might be TRBD1 (5 bases). Germline lookup yields CDR1 KGHSH and CDR2 LQKENI. The CDR3 is made up of 13 amino acids. The V end lost 5 bases, the J end lost 8 bases, and 15 bases lay between the germline ends. CDR3 in amino acids: CASSSTGPVGYTF. The CDR3 region has the DNA TGTGCCAGCTCATCCACAGGACCGGTCGGCTACACCTTC.

This sequence joins TRBV5-4 and TRBJ2-2; 8 bases line up with TRBD1. The V gene's germline CDR1 is SGHNT and CDR2 YYREEE (reference sequence). The CDR3 runs 19 residues. With 4 bases clipped from V and 4 bases from J, the junction kept 18 bases outside the gene matches. The CDR3 DNA is TGTGCCAGCAGCCCTTCGGGGACAGGTGCCGCGGTGGGCACCGGGGAGCTGTTTTTT. Translated, it gives CASSPSGTGAAVGTGELFF.

This clone appeared a few times. J is TRBJ1-2 and V is TRBV10-3; tentative D call: TRBD1 (6 bases). The CDR3 contains 14 residues. V was pared by 2 bases and J by 6 bases, with 13 bases between. In germline, CDR1 is ENHRY, CDR2 SYGVKD. The CDR3 coding sequence is TGTGCCATCAGTGAGAATCCAGGGGTGGATGGCTACACCTTC. This gives the protein CAISENPGVDGYTF.

The V gene is TRBV6-1, the J gene TRBJ2-3, with D possibly TRBD1 on 6 matching bases. Germline values: CDR1 MNHNS, CDR2 SASEGT. The CDR3 covers 14 residues. V was pared by 3 bases and J by 5 bases, with 12 bases between. The CDR3 loop is CASSEAGEKDTQYF. The CDR3, as DNA: TGTGCCAGCAGTGAGGCAGGGGAAAAAGATACGCAGTATTTT.

The chain links TRBV19 to TRBJ1-5; a weak D match, TRBD1 (6 bases). Germline V gene sequence: CDR1 LNHDA, CDR2 SQIVND (reference sequence). CDR3 length: 14 residues. The germline V and J ends were trimmed by 3 bases and 5 bases, with 11 bases remaining between them. CDR3 coding DNA: TGTGCCAGTAGTATCCTAAACAGGGATCAGCCCCAGCATTTT. Protein: CASSILNRDQPQHF.

This chain joins TRBV2 and TRBJ2-3; the D is unclear. The ends were cut back, 3 bases at V and 8 bases at J, with 9 bases in the middle. The CDR3 runs to 12 residues. CDR1 SNHLY and CDR2 FYNNEI come from the germline V gene. CDR3 sequence: CASSEPLGTQYF. In nucleotides, the CDR3 is TGTGCCAGCAGTGAGCCGCTAGGTACGCAGTATTTT.

The chain employs TRBV7-9 and TRBJ2-4, with TRBD1 matching over 7 bases. Per the germline V gene, CDR1 is SEHNR and CDR2 is FQNEAQ (reference sequence). The CDR3 has 15 residues. V shed 3 bases, J shed 9 bases, and the junction held 11 bases outside the gene matches. CDR3 sequence: CASSLDDRDVIIQYF. The CDR3 DNA is TGTGCCAGCAGCTTGGACGACAGGGACGTTATCATTCAGTACTTC.

V is TRBV28 and J is TRBJ1-5; 7 bases match TRBD1. CDR1 and CDR2 from the germline V gene are MDHEN and SYDVKM. The CDR3 spans 14 residues. V shed 4 bases and J 11 bases; nucleotides not matched to a gene: 11. CDR3 DNA: TGTGCCAGCAGTTCTCCGGGACAGCCGATATCCCAGCATTTT. This encodes CASSSPGQPISQHF.

The chain employs TRBV28 and TRBJ1-2; no clear D gene. The V and J ends lost 8 bases and 2 bases respectively, with 9 bases between them. The CDR3 loop spans 12 amino acids. In germline, CDR1 is MDHEN, CDR2 SYDVKM. The CDR3 loop reads CASREVNYGYTF. CDR3 sequence (DNA): TGTGCCAGCCGCGAGGTCAACTATGGCTACACCTTC.

The rearrangement joins TRBV2 to TRBJ1-1; 8 bases are shared with TRBD1. Germline CDR1 and CDR2: SNHLY and FYNNEI. J was trimmed by 4 bases and V by 10 bases; bases with no gene match: 8. There are 13 residues in the CDR3. This chain's CDR3 is CATKRQGSTEAFF. The CDR3 DNA reads as TGTGCCACGAAACGACAGGGGAGCACTGAAGCTTTCTTT.

The V call is TRBV7-2, the J call TRBJ2-3; 7 bases are shared with TRBD2. Trimming cost V 5 bases and J 4 bases; bases outside gene matches: 6. CDR1 is SGHTA, CDR2 FQGNSA, per germline. This CDR3 comprises 14 residues. CDR3 region: CASSLGRGADTQYF. CDR3 DNA: TGTGCCAGCAGCCTGGGACGGGGGGCAGATACGCAGTATTTT.

This chain uses TRBV7-2 with TRBJ1-6; maybe TRBD1 (6 bases). This CDR3 spans 14 amino acids. V was shortened by 4 bases and J by 10 bases, with 14 bases between the two germline ends. From germline, CDR1 is SGHTA and CDR2 FQGNSA. CDR3 DNA sequence: TGTGCCAGCAGCTGGGGGCAGGAGCAGTCACCCCTCCACTTT. Translating it yields CASSWGQEQSPLHF.

This sequence joins TRBV28 and TRBJ2-7; TRBD1 is a possible D gene (5 bases). V was cut by 2 bases and J by 2 bases, with 10 bases left in between. Germline V lookup: CDR1 MDHEN, CDR2 SYDVKM. The CDR3 consists of 14 residues. The CDR3 sequence is CASSLVGRAYEQYF. The CDR3 DNA sequence: TGTGCCAGCAGTTTAGTTGGCAGGGCCTACGAGCAGTACTTC.

This chain connects TRBV15 to TRBJ1-5, with D possibly being TRBD1 (6 bases). V was shortened by 5 bases and J by 9 bases, with 14 bases between the two germline ends. CDR1 is LNHNV and CDR2 is YYDKDF in the germline V gene (reference sequence). The CDR3 is 13 residues long. The CDR3 bases are TGTGCCACCAGCGACAGGAGCTTTAGGCCCCAGCATTTT. The encoded protein is CATSDRSFRPQHF.

The sample holds a few counts of this clone. The rearrangement uses TRBV6-1 and TRBJ2-7; TRBD2 matches 8 bases. Germline CDR1 and CDR2: MNHNS and SASEGT. Unmatched junction bases numbered 8, after V lost 4 bases and J lost 0 bases. CDR3 length: 16 amino acids. In nucleotides, the CDR3 is TGTGCCAGCAGTGGTATAGCGGGGAGTAGCTCCTACGAGCAGTACGTC. Its translation is CASSGIAGSSSYEQYV.

The gene calls are TRBV28 and TRBJ2-3; TRBD1 matches 7 bases. The CDR3 has 15 amino acids. V trimming: 3 bases; J trimming: 7 bases; junction bases outside the gene matches: 10. Germline loops: CDR1 MDHEN, CDR2 SYDVKM. CDR3 nucleotide sequence: TGTGCCAGCAGTTTTGAGGACAGGTGGGACCATACGCAGTATTTT. Translated, it gives CASSFEDRWDHTQYF.

The V call is TRBV2, the J call TRBJ2-4; perhaps TRBD2 as D (5 bases). This CDR3 contains 14 residues. Trimming cost V 10 bases and J 1 base, with 14 bases left between them. Germline lookup yields CDR1 SNHLY and CDR2 FYNNEI. The CDR3 is CATGIREAKNIQYF. The CDR3 DNA is TGTGCCACCGGGATTAGGGAGGCCAAAAACATTCAGTACTTC.

The chain's CDR3 is CASSRGAQAYNEQFF. In DNA, the CDR3 is TGTGCCAGCAGCCGGGGGGCGCAGGCATACAATGAGCAGTTCTTC. J is TRBJ2-1 and V is TRBV7-2, with a possible D match to TRBD2 (7 bases). The CDR3 runs 15 residues. Germline CDR1 and CDR2: SGHTA and FQGNSA. Trimming removed 5 bases from V and 4 bases from J, with 15 bases in between.

This chain links TRBV5-1 with TRBJ2-7; 7 bases agree with TRBD1. Losses at the gene ends were 0 bases for V and 7 bases for J; bases not matched to a gene: 7. Germline V gene sequence: CDR1 SGHRS, CDR2 YFSETQ. This CDR3 is 14 amino acids long. The CDR3 reads CASSLVQGEPEQYV. The CDR3 nucleotides read TGCGCCAGCAGCTTGGTGCAGGGGGAGCCTGAGCAGTACGTC.

The rearrangement joins TRBV6-5 to TRBJ2-1; TRBD2 matches 8 bases. The junction had 10 bases not matched to a gene; V was cut back by 7 bases and J by 14 bases. CDR3 size: 12 residues. Germline-derived CDR1 and CDR2 are MNHEY and SVGAGI. Here the CDR3 reads CASKIPGGPEFF. CDR3 coding DNA: TGTGCCAGCAAGATACCGGGGGGGCCGGAGTTCTTC.

J is TRBJ1-2 and V is TRBV6-5; 9 nucleotides line up with TRBD1. Germline trimming cut 2 bases from V and 4 bases from J; bases unmatched to any gene: 8. The germline V gene has CDR1 MNHEY and CDR2 SVGAGI. The CDR3 runs 16 residues. CDR3 loop: CASSYAPGTGSYGYTF. The CDR3 DNA reads TGTGCCAGCAGTTACGCACCAGGGACAGGGAGCTATGGCTACACCTTC.

CDR3 coding DNA: TGTGCCAGCTCACTCCAACAGGGCTCTGGGGCCAACGTCCTGACTTTC. This sequence encodes CASSLQQGSGANVLTF. The V and J genes are TRBV18 and TRBJ2-6; weak D call: TRBD1 (6 bases). This CDR3 has 16 amino acids. Germline CDR1 and CDR2: KGHSH and LQKENI. The V end was cut by 4 bases, the J end by 0 bases, with 10 bases between.

V gene TRBV28 combines with J gene TRBJ1-1, with 9 bases identical to TRBD1. This CDR3 region has 13 residues. Germline CDR1 MDHEN, CDR2 SYDVKM. The V segment lost 2 bases and the J segment 13 bases; nucleotides outside the gene matches: 8. Here the CDR3 DNA reads TGTGCCAGCAGTTTAGGGACAGGGAGAAATGATTTCTTT. Translation: CASSLGTGRNDFF.

The CDR3, as DNA: TGTGCCAGCAGTTTTACAGCCAGGGCCGACGAGCAGTACGTC. Its translation: CASSFTARADEQYV. This chain uses TRBV28 with TRBJ2-7; maybe TRBD1 (5 bases). The CDR3 is made up of 14 amino acids. Trimming pared 3 bases from V and 5 bases from J, leaving 14 bases between. CDR1 and CDR2 (germline): MDHEN, SYDVKM.

V gene TRBV5-1 combines with J gene TRBJ2-4; 14 nucleotides align to TRBD2. Germline V gene data show CDR1 as SGHRS and CDR2 as YFSETQ. The V gene end was trimmed by 4 bases and the J gene end by 8 bases; junction bases not matched to a gene: 5. CDR3 length: 15 amino acids. The CDR3 coding sequence is TGCGCCAGCAGCCCCGGGACTAGCGGGGGCTACATTCAGTACTTC. Residues: CASSPGTSGGYIQYF. Drawing the rest from reference TRBV5-1 and TRBJ2-4, the complete variable domain is KAGVTQTPRYLIKTRGQQVTLSCSPISGHRSVSWYQQTPGQGLQFLFEYFSETQRNKGNFPGRFSGRQFSNSRSEMNVSTLELGDSALYLCASSPGTSGGYIQYFGAGTRLSVL.